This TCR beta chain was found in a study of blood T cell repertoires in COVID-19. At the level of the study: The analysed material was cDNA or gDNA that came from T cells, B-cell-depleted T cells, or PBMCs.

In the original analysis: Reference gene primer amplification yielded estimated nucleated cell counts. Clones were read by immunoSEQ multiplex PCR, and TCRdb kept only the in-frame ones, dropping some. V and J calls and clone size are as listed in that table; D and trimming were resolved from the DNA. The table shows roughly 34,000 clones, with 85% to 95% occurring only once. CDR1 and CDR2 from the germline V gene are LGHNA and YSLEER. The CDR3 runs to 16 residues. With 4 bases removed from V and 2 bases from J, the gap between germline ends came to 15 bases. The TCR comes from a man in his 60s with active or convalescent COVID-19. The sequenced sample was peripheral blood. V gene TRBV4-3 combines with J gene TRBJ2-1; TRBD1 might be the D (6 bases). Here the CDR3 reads CASSLIRRTAYNEQFF. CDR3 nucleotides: TGCGCCAGCAGCCTCATCCGGAGGACAGCCTACAATGAGCAGTTCTTC.